Following are 27 T cell receptor beta chains from one sample sequenced in a study of Ad26.COV2.S vaccination and SARS-CoV-2 variants. Treatment in this sample: 15 to 20 received Ad26.COV2.S at low or high dose, single or two shots; 5 received placebo; per-sample allocation not given. On day 63 after the first injection, vaccine and placebo recipients gave samples. TCRdb's table, derived via immunoSEQ multiplex PCR, lists solely in-frame clones and lacks some. The repertoire includes 360,000 or so clones, around 86% of them detected once, and approximately 3.6% sits in the top ten. The starting material was peripheral blood, obtained in a trial of Ad26.COV2.S vaccine versus placebo. The receptors shown here come from a person aged 18 to 59 who received the Ad26.COV2.S COVID-19 vaccine or a placebo.

The J gene is TRBJ2-7, the V gene TRBV4-3; D uncertain. Trimming took off 4 bases at V and 2 bases at J, with 9 bases between the two ends. CDR3 length equals 13 residues. In germline, CDR1 is LGHNA, CDR2 YSLEER. In DNA, the CDR3 is TGCGCCAGCAGCCGAGGACCGACCTACGAGCAGTACTTC. Translated: CASSRGPTYEQYF.

V is TRBV19 and J is TRBJ2-7; unclear D gene. V was cut by 3 bases and J by 5 bases, with 14 bases left in between. The germline gives CDR1 LNHDA, CDR2 SQIVND (reference sequence). The CDR3 extends over 14 amino acids. The DNA of the CDR3 is TGTGCCAGTAGTATTCGGGCCCTCACCGACGAGCAGTACTTC. This gives the protein CASSIRALTDEQYF.

This clone was seen only a few times. V and J are TRBV4-1 and TRBJ1-3, with 8 nucleotides matching TRBD1. The CDR3 is 16 amino acids. Per germline, CDR1 MGHRA and CDR2 YSYEKL. V lost 2 bases, J lost 10 bases, and 13 bases stayed unmatched. The CDR3 spells CASSQPTGVRPGTIYF. The DNA for the CDR3 is TGCGCCAGCAGCCAACCGACAGGGGTCCGGCCGGGGACCATATATTTT.

The chain employs TRBV19 and TRBJ1-4, with TRBD1 matching 8 bases. The CDR3 consists of 16 residues. V shed 5 bases, J shed 1 base, and the junction held 6 bases outside the gene matches. The germline gives CDR1 LNHDA, CDR2 SQIVND (reference sequence). In nucleotides, the CDR3 is TGTGCCAGTAGTGCGCCAACAGGGGGAACTAATGAAAAACTGTTTTTT. Amino acids: CASSAPTGGTNEKLFF.

This sequence joins TRBV2 and TRBJ2-2; 9 bases are a match to TRBD1. The germline gives CDR1 SNHLY, CDR2 FYNNEI. The CDR3 sequence is 15 residues long. Germline trimming cut 8 bases from V and 2 bases from J; bases unmatched to any gene: 6. The CDR3 reads CASGGTGLNTGELFF. CDR3 DNA sequence: TGTGCCAGCGGGGGGACAGGGCTTAACACCGGGGAGCTGTTTTTT.

This rearrangement joins TRBV19 to TRBJ1-1; D not resolved. CDR3 length: 13 amino acids. Germline V lookup: CDR1 LNHDA, CDR2 SQIVND (reference sequence). The V and J ends lost 4 bases and 2 bases respectively, with 8 bases between them. CDR3 DNA sequence: TGTGCCAGTAGTACCAAGGGCAACACTGAAGCTTTCTTT. Translated: CASSTKGNTEAFF.

This clone was found once. CDR3 amino acids: CASSGQGLLISGANVLTF. The CDR3 DNA sequence: TGTGCCAGCAGCGGACAGGGTTTACTTATCTCTGGGGCCAACGTCCTGACTTTC. The chain is built from TRBV9 and TRBJ2-6; 7 nucleotides agree with TRBD1. J lost 0 bases, V lost 3 bases, and 9 bases had no gene match. The CDR3 consists of 18 residues. From germline, CDR1 is SGDLS and CDR2 YYNGEE.

In this sample, this clone turned up once. This rearrangement joins TRBV20-1 to TRBJ2-2, with D perhaps matching TRBD1 or TRBD2 (6 bases each). Germline CDR1 is DFQATT and CDR2 is SNEGSKA (reference sequence). The CDR3 is made up of 14 amino acids. Trimming took off 3 bases at V and 4 bases at J, with 12 bases between the two ends. CDR3 protein: CSASSGDITGELFF. CDR3 nucleotide sequence: TGCAGTGCTAGTTCGGGGGACATCACCGGGGAGCTGTTTTTT.

The chain carries TRBV7-8 and TRBJ1-4; possibly TRBD1 for D (6 bases). Germline V lookup: CDR1 SGHVS, CDR2 FQNEAQ. The CDR3 consists of 16 residues. V dropped 5 bases and J dropped 1 base, with 14 bases sitting between them. CDR3 in amino acids: CASSSPADRTNEKLFF. The DNA of the CDR3 is TGTGCCAGCAGCAGCCCAGCGGACAGAACTAATGAAAAACTGTTTTTT.

This clone showed up just once. The rearrangement uses TRBV6-5 and TRBJ1-2, with D unresolved. Germline V gene sequence: CDR1 MNHEY, CDR2 SVGAGI. Trimming pared 4 bases from V and 4 bases from J, leaving 10 bases between. The CDR3 runs 13 residues. This CDR3 reads CASSLTGVYGYTF. CDR3 DNA: TGTGCCAGCAGTTTAACCGGGGTCTATGGCTACACCTTC.

CDR3 region: CASSPIPGGQGATGELFF. CDR3 DNA: TGTGCCAGCAGCCCGATCCCGGGGGGACAGGGGGCAACCGGGGAGCTGTTTTTT. This rearrangement joins TRBV9 to TRBJ2-2; 12 nucleotides align to TRBD1. The CDR3 runs 18 residues. The germline gives CDR1 SGDLS, CDR2 YYNGEE. Trimming cost V 4 bases and J 5 bases; bases outside gene matches: 12.

The chain carries TRBV4-3 and TRBJ1-4, with TRBD1 matching over 10 bases. This CDR3 comprises 15 residues. Germline assignment: CDR1 LGHNA and CDR2 YSLEER. J was trimmed by 9 bases and V by 1 base; bases with no gene match: 5. The CDR3 is CASSQARQGAQKLFF. The CDR3 DNA reads TGCGCCAGCAGCCAAGCTAGACAGGGGGCGCAAAAACTGTTTTTT.

The chain combines TRBV7-2 with TRBJ2-5, with D uncertain. The V end was cut by 3 bases, the J end by 5 bases, with 16 bases between. Germline V gene sequence: CDR1 SGHTA, CDR2 FQGNSA. CDR3 length equals 15 residues. Here the CDR3 reads CASSFASSGVETQYF. The DNA for the CDR3 is TGTGCCAGCAGCTTCGCTAGTAGTGGAGTGGAGACCCAGTACTTC.

J is TRBJ2-2 and V is TRBV30; D not resolved. From germline, CDR1 is GTSNPN and CDR2 SVGIG (reference sequence). V lost 0 bases and J lost 0, with 8 bases in between. The CDR3 length is 15 residues. The CDR3: CAWSVRTANTGELFF. CDR3 bases: TGTGCCTGGAGTGTACGGACGGCGAACACCGGGGAGCTGTTTTTT.

This rearrangement joins TRBV3-1 (or the pseudogene TRBV3-2) to TRBJ1-4, with a weak D call TRBD1 (5 bases). In germline, CDR1 is LGHDT, CDR2 YNNKEL (reference sequence). The CDR3 extends over 15 amino acids. The V gene lost 3 bases and the J gene lost 7 bases, with 15 bases spanning the gap. DNA of the CDR3: TGTGCCAGCAGCCATGGGGCAGGTCGTGGTGAAAAACTGTTTTTT. It translates to CASSHGAGRGEKLFF.

CDR3 protein: CATSDSTGLEVVEQFF. CDR3 DNA: TGTGCCACCAGTGATTCTACGGGACTAGAAGTCGTTGAGCAGTTCTTC. The chain has TRBV24-1 and TRBJ2-1; 8 nucleotides align to TRBD2. The germline V gene encodes CDR1 KGHDR and CDR2 SFDVKD. With 2 bases clipped from V and 9 bases from J, the junction kept 11 bases outside the gene matches. This CDR3 has 16 residues.

This clone has more than one count but fewer than ten. The chain couples TRBV30 to TRBJ1-3, with TRBD1 as a possible D gene (5 bases). The CDR3 runs to 13 residues. Germline V gene lookup returns CDR1 GTSNPN and CDR2 SVGIG (reference sequence). Between the trimmed V and J ends, which lost 3 bases and 4 bases, there was a span of 10 bases. In nucleotides, the CDR3 is TGTGCCTGGAGCCTACGGGGGGGAAACACCATATATTTT. This gives the protein CAWSLRGGNTIYF.

The V and J genes are TRBV25-1 and TRBJ2-2; D is unclear. In germline, CDR1 is MGHDK, CDR2 SYGVNS. This CDR3 has 14 residues. The ends were cut back, 5 bases at V and 4 bases at J, with 11 bases in the middle. In nucleotides, the CDR3 is TGTGCCAGCAGTAAACACGAGTTCACCGGGGAGCTGTTTTTT. The encoded protein is CASSKHEFTGELFF.

The gene calls are TRBV6-6 and TRBJ2-3; no firm D call. This CDR3 has 13 amino acids. The germline V gene has CDR1 MNHNY and CDR2 SVGAGI (reference sequence). The ends were cut back, 2 bases at V and 3 bases at J, with 6 bases in the middle. The CDR3 DNA reads TGTGCCAGCAGTTACGTAGCAACAGATACGCAGTATTTT. Translated, it gives CASSYVATDTQYF.

The CDR3 spells CASRGGQAEQYF. For the CDR3, the DNA is TGTGCCAGCAGGGGGGGACAGGCCGAGCAGTACTTC. The gene calls are TRBV12-3 or TRBV12-4 and TRBJ2-7; TRBD1 matches at 8 bases. The trim removed 6 bases at V and 6 bases at J, leaving 4 bases unmatched. This CDR3 is 12 amino acids long.

This clone turned up a few times. As DNA, the CDR3 is TGTGCCAGCAGCCCTTCGAGGGGGCGGGGTGCTTTCTTT. It yields the protein CASSPSRGRGAFF. The V and J genes are TRBV3-1 (or the pseudogene TRBV3-2) and TRBJ1-1, with 7 bases identical to TRBD1. In germline, CDR1 is LGHDT, CDR2 YNNKEL (reference sequence). CDR3 size: 13 residues. Trimming removed 4 bases from V and 11 bases from J; junction bases left unmatched: 10.

The chain employs TRBV2 and TRBJ1-2; 7 bases are shared with TRBD1. CDR3 size: 13 residues. Germline trimming cut 3 bases from V and 4 bases from J; bases unmatched to any gene: 2. CDR1 is SNHLY, CDR2 FYNNEI, per germline. The CDR3 here is CASSDTGAYGYTF. The CDR3, as DNA: TGTGCCAGCAGTGACACAGGGGCCTATGGCTACACCTTC.

V is TRBV7-3 and J is TRBJ2-3; 8 positions match TRBD2. CDR3 length equals 16 residues. Trimming removed 5 bases from V and 5 bases from J; junction bases left unmatched: 12. The germline gives CDR1 SGHTA, CDR2 FQGTGA. The CDR3 nucleotides read TGTGCCAGCAGCCAGACCTGGGCGGGGGGAGGAGATACGCAGTATTTT. Translating it yields CASSQTWAGGGDTQYF.

The CDR3: CASSNRDRPYEQYF. The CDR3 nucleotides read TGTGCCAGTAGTAACCGGGACAGACCCTACGAGCAGTACTTC. This chain connects TRBV19 to TRBJ2-7; TRBD1 matches at 7 bases. Germline lookup yields CDR1 LNHDA and CDR2 SQIVND (reference sequence). This CDR3 comprises 14 residues. With V trimmed by 4 bases and J by 2 bases, 5 bases remained unmatched.

This chain joins TRBV5-1 and TRBJ2-2; TRBD1 matches 9 bases. CDR3 length: 15 amino acids. V was clipped by 4 bases and J by 6 bases; unmatched bases: 7. Germline CDR1 and CDR2: SGHRS and YFSETQ. In DNA, the CDR3 is TGCGCCAGCAGCGCAACACAGGGGGCGCCCGGGGAGCTGTTTTTT. Its protein product is CASSATQGAPGELFF.

This clone was counted once. The chain couples TRBV30 to TRBJ1-1; 7 nucleotides match TRBD1. The CDR3 runs to 15 residues. V lost 4 bases and J lost 0; bases outside the gene matches: 8. In germline, CDR1 is GTSNPN, CDR2 SVGIG (reference sequence). CDR3 region: CAWTPGDRVNTEAFF. CDR3 DNA sequence: TGTGCCTGGACCCCGGGGGACAGAGTGAACACTGAAGCTTTCTTT.

The chain couples TRBV9 to TRBJ2-1; 7 bases line up with TRBD1. The ends lost 4 bases at V and 3 bases at J; junction bases unmatched: 7. Germline V gives CDR1 SGDLS, CDR2 YYNGEE. The CDR3 runs 15 residues. Written as DNA, the CDR3 is TGTGCCAGCAGCCCAGACAGGGTCAGCTACAATGAGCAGTTCTTC. Its translation: CASSPDRVSYNEQFF.